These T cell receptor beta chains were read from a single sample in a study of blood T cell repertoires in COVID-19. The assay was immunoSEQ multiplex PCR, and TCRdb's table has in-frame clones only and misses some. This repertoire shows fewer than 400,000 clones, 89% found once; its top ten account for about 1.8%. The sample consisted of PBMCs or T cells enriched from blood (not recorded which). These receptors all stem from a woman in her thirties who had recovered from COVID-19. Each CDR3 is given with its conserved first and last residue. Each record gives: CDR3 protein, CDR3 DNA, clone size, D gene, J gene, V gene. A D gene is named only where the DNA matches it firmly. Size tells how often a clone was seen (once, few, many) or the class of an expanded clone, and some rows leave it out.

CDR3 protein: CAWRMTDLNTEAFF
CDR3 DNA: TGTGCCTGGAGGATGACAGACTTGAACACTGAAGCTTTCTTT
clone size: NA
D gene: NA
J gene: TRBJ1-1
V gene: TRBV30

CDR3 protein: CASRLELYEQYF
CDR3 DNA: TGTGCCAGCAGACTAGAACTCTACGAGCAGTACTTC
clone size: NA
D gene: NA
J gene: TRBJ2-7
V gene: TRBV2

CDR3 protein: CASSLTGGYQPQHF
CDR3 DNA: TGTGCCAGCAGTTTGACAGGGGGCTATCAGCCCCAGCATTTT
clone size: NA
D gene: TRBD1
J gene: TRBJ1-5
V gene: TRBV27

CDR3 protein: CASTSSGLASDTQYF
CDR3 DNA: TGCGCCAGCACCTCCTCGGGACTAGCTTCAGATACGCAGTATTTT
clone size: NA
D gene: TRBD2
J gene: TRBJ2-3
V gene: TRBV5-1

CDR3 protein: CASSRDRGLFQPQHF
CDR3 DNA: TGTGCCAGCAGCCGGGACAGGGGGCTTTTTCAGCCCCAGCATTTT
clone size: NA
D gene: TRBD1
J gene: TRBJ1-5
V gene: TRBV7-2

CDR3 protein: CAWSVRDRYFEKLFF
CDR3 DNA: TGTGCCTGGAGTGTAAGGGACAGGTATTTTGAAAAACTGTTTTTT
clone size: NA
D gene: TRBD1
J gene: TRBJ1-4
V gene: TRBV30

CDR3 protein: CASSQGGAASPLHF
CDR3 DNA: TGTGCCAGCTCACAAGGGGGCGCGGCATCACCCCTCCACTTT
clone size: few
D gene: TRBD1
J gene: TRBJ1-6
V gene: TRBV18

CDR3 protein: CSAAGGLDTEAFF
CDR3 DNA: TGCAGCGCGGCAGGGGGTTTGGACACTGAAGCTTTCTTT
clone size: NA
D gene: TRBD1
J gene: TRBJ1-1
V gene: TRBV29-1

CDR3 protein: CASSRGLAGGWAYNEQFF
CDR3 DNA: TGTGCCAGTAGTAGAGGACTAGCGGGGGGCTGGGCCTACAATGAGCAGTTCTTC
clone size: NA
D gene: TRBD2
J gene: TRBJ2-1
V gene: TRBV19

CDR3 protein: CASSPERVVTEAFF
CDR3 DNA: TGTGCCAGCTCACCAGAGAGGGTGGTCACTGAAGCTTTCTTT
clone size: few
D gene: NA
J gene: TRBJ1-1
V gene: TRBV18

CDR3 protein: CASSLGSGRPNEQFF
CDR3 DNA: TGTGCCAGCAGCTTAGGTAGCGGGAGGCCCAATGAGCAGTTCTTC
clone size: NA
D gene: TRBD2
J gene: TRBJ2-1
V gene: TRBV11-3

CDR3 protein: CASSLGASGGFYEQYF
CDR3 DNA: TGTGCCAGCAGCTTGGGGGCTAGCGGGGGATTCTACGAGCAGTACTTC
clone size: NA
D gene: TRBD2
J gene: TRBJ2-7
V gene: TRBV5-4

CDR3 protein: CASSSRQDYGYTF
CDR3 DNA: TGTGCCAGCAGCTCCCGACAGGACTATGGCTACACCTTC
clone size: NA
D gene: NA
J gene: TRBJ1-2
V gene: TRBV7-9

CDR3 protein: CASSSTGGIDYGYTF
CDR3 DNA: TGTGCCAGCAGCTCAACAGGGGGCATCGACTATGGCTACACCTTC
clone size: NA
D gene: TRBD1
J gene: TRBJ1-2
V gene: TRBV7-2

CDR3 protein: CASSNAGQGEAFF
CDR3 DNA: TGTGCCAGCAGCAATGCGGGACAGGGAGAAGCTTTCTTT
clone size: NA
D gene: TRBD1
J gene: TRBJ1-1
V gene: TRBV9

CDR3 protein: CASSQDRGRQFF
CDR3 DNA: TGCGCCAGCAGCCAAGACAGGGGACGGCAGTTCTTC
clone size: NA
D gene: NA
J gene: TRBJ2-1
V gene: TRBV4-3

CDR3 protein: CASSAGTGSFYGYTF
CDR3 DNA: TGTGCCAGCAGCGCCGGGACAGGGAGTTTCTATGGCTACACCTTC
clone size: NA
D gene: TRBD1
J gene: TRBJ1-2
V gene: TRBV7-2

CDR3 protein: CASSLEYYEQYF
CDR3 DNA: TGTGCCAGCAGCCTAGAGTATTACGAGCAGTACTTC
clone size: NA
D gene: NA
J gene: TRBJ2-7
V gene: TRBV12-3/TRBV12-4

CDR3 protein: CSVEDRGAGPFNEQFF
CDR3 DNA: TGCAGCGTTGAAGATCGGGGGGCAGGCCCCTTTAATGAGCAGTTCTTC
clone size: NA
D gene: NA
J gene: TRBJ2-1
V gene: TRBV29-1

CDR3 protein: CASFSGRAGETQYF
CDR3 DNA: TGTGCCAGCTTCAGCGGGAGGGCGGGGGAGACCCAGTACTTC
clone size: NA
D gene: TRBD2
J gene: TRBJ2-5
V gene: TRBV6-5

CDR3 protein: CATSDPGTGTVRGSKTQYF
CDR3 DNA: TGTGCCACCAGTGATCCCGGGACAGGGACGGTTAGGGGTTCGAAGACCCAGTACTTC
clone size: NA
D gene: TRBD1
J gene: TRBJ2-5
V gene: TRBV24-1

CDR3 protein: CASSWGQGAAEKLFF
CDR3 DNA: TGCGCCAGCAGCTGGGGACAGGGAGCGGCTGAAAAACTGTTTTTT
clone size: NA
D gene: TRBD1
J gene: TRBJ1-4
V gene: TRBV5-1

CDR3 protein: CAWKGLRHNEQFF
CDR3 DNA: TGTGCCTGGAAGGGACTGCGTCACAATGAGCAGTTCTTC
clone size: NA
D gene: NA
J gene: TRBJ2-1
V gene: TRBV30

CDR3 protein: CASSLTGTDPLSPLHF
CDR3 DNA: TGCGCCAGCAGCTTGACCGGGACAGATCCTCTTTCACCCCTCCACTTT
clone size: NA
D gene: TRBD1
J gene: TRBJ1-6
V gene: TRBV5-1